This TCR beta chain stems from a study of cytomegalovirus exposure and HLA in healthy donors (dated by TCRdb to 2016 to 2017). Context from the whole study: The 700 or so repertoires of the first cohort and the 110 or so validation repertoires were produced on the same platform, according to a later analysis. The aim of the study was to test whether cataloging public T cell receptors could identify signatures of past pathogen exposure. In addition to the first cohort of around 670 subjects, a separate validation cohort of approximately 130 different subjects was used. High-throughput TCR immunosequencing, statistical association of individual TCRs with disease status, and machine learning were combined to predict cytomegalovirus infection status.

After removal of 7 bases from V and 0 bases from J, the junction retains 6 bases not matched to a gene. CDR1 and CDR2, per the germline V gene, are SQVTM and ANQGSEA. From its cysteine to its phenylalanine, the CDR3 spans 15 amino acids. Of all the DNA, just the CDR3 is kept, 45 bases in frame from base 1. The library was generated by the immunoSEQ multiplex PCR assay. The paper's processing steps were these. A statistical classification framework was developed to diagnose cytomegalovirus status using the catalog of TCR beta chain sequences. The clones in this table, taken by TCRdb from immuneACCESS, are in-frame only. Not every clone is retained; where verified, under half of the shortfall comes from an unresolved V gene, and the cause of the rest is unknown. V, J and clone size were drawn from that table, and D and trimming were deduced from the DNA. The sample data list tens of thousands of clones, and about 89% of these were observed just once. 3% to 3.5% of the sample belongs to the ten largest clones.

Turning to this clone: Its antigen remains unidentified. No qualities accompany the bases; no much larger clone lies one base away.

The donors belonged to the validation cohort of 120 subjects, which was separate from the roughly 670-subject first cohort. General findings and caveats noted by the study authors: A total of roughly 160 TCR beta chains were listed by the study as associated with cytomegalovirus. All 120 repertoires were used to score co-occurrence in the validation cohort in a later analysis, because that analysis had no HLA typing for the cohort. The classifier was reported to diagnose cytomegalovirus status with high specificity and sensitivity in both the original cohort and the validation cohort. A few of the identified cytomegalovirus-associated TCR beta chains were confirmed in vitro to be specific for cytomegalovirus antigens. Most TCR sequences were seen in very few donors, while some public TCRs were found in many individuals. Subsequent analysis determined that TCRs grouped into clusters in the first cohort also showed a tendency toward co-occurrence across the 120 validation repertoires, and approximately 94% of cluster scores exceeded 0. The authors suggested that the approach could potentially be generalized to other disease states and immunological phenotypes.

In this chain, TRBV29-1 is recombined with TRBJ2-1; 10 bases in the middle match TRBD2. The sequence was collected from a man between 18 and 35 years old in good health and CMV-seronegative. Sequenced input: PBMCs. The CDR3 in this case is CSGLASGSSYNEQFF. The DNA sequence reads TGCAGCGGCCTCGCTAGCGGGAGCTCCTACAATGAGCAGTTCTTC.